This T cell receptor (beta chain) stems from a study of cytotoxic CD8 clonotypes in ibrutinib-treated CLL. Trimming took 5 bases from V and 0 from J, leaving 10 bases between them. The CDR3 is 14 amino acids. The germline gives CDR1 MNHNY, CDR2 SVGAGI (reference sequence). Repertoires were generated with immunoSEQ multiplex PCR, while TCRdb's copy carries only in-frame clones and drops some. This table has 140,000 to 150,000 clones, 60% to 85% appearing once. The clonotype was recovered from a human donor with chronic lymphocytic leukemia. The sequencing here drew on PBMCs, taken after 24 months of ibrutinib treatment. The rearrangement links TRBV6-6 to TRBJ1-2; D uncertain. CDR3: CASSPPVANYGYTF. The CDR3 nucleotides read TGTGCCAGCAGTCCCCCGGTCGCTAACTATGGCTACACCTTC.